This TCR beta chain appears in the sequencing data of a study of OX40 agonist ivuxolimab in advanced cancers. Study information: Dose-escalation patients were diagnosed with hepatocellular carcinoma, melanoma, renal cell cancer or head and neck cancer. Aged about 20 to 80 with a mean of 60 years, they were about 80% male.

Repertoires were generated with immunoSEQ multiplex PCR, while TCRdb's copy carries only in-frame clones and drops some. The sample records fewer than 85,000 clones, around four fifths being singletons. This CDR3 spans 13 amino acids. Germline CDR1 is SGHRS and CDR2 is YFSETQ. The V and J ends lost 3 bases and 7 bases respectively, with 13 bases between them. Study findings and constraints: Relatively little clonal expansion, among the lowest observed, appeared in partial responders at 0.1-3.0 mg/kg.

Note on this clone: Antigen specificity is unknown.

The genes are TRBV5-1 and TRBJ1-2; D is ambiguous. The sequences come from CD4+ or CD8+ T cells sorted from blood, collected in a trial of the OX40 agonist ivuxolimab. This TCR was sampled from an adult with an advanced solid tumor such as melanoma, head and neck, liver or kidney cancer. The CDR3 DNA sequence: TGCGCCAGCAGCTATAGGACGGGTGGTGGCTACACCTTC. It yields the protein CASSYRTGGGYTF.